The clone carrying this T cell receptor (beta chain) was seen once. Antigen specificity is unknown. The PCR made use of 60 Vbeta and 13 Jbeta primers. Some clones are missing from TCRdb's copy, which holds only in-frame ones; the method was immunoSEQ multiplex PCR. The sample contains 180,000 or so clones, about 80% of which appear only once. These data originate in a study of cytomegalovirus exposure and HLA in healthy donors. The overall study: About 85 million unique TCRs from HLA-typed donors were held in an early release of data.

Study-wide results and limits: A few of the chains that were CMV-associated were confirmed in vitro to be specific for CMV antigens. Most subjects' HLA-A and HLA-B alleles were reportedly predicted from TCR beta sequences.

The sequence derives from a man aged 35-49 years in good health and CMV-seronegative. Specimen: PBMCs.

The CDR3 protein is CASRLAGGGYNEQFF. For the CDR3, the DNA is TGTGCCAGCAGGCTAGCGGGAGGGGGCTACAATGAGCAGTTCTTC. V usage is TRBV7-2 and J usage is TRBJ2-1, with 12 bases identical to TRBD2. Germline V CDR1 and CDR2: SGHTA, FQGNSA. V trimming: 6 bases; J trimming: 3 bases; junction bases outside the gene matches: 3. The CDR3 spans 15 residues.